The 9 T cell receptor beta chains reported below all come from one sample, sequenced in a study of T-cell memory formation after mild COVID-19 (dated by TCRdb to the early 2020s). Library preparation was by 5' RACE. Reads for this sample came from an Illumina NovaSeq 6000. Clones were called with MiXCR by TCRdb after fastp trimmed the public reads at Q25, and only in-frame beta chains were retained. Here each entry gathers all rows of one CDR3 protein and keeps the most common genes and DNA. The sample table contains some 340,000 distinct CDR3 sequences; only one count was recorded for over 10% of them. The ten largest clones represent around a fifth of the sample. Source material: PBMCs or a T cell subset sorted from them (not recorded which). These receptors all stem from a man between 18 and 29 years old who had mild COVID-19 (a few samples of this study predate the infection). The sample titles of this study are shuffled in the database, so cell type and time point are left out; the donor was told from shared clones.

The rearrangement joins TRBV29-1 to TRBJ1-1, with D unclear. The CDR3 loop spans 12 amino acids. V lost 4 bases and J 0 bases, leaving 6 bases between the germline ends. Germline CDR1 reads SQVTM; CDR2 reads ANQGSEA. CDR3 coding DNA: TGCAGCGTTGTGTACTTGAACACTGAAGCTTTCTTT. Residues: CSVVYLNTEAFF. Full variable domain (outside the CDR3, taken from reference TRBV29-1 and TRBJ1-1): SAVISQKPSRDICQRGTSLTIQCQVDSQVTMMFWYRQQPGQSLTLIATANQGSEATYESGFVIDKFPISRPNLTFSTLTVSNMSPEDSSIYLCSVVYLNTEAFFGQGTRLTVV.

The genes are TRBV2 and TRBJ2-3, with 10 bases fitting TRBD1. V was clipped by 7 bases and J by 3 bases; unmatched bases: 7. In germline, CDR1 is SNHLY, CDR2 FYNNEI. This CDR3 has 15 residues. The chain's CDR3 is CASNKRQGATDTQYF. CDR3 bases: TGTGCCAGCAACAAACGACAGGGGGCAACAGATACGCAGTATTTT.

This clonotype was seen a handful of times. The CDR3 here is CASSLIGGRNEQYF. In nucleotides, the CDR3 is TGCGCCAGCAGCTTGATCGGGGGTCGGAACGAGCAGTACTTC. The chain carries TRBV5-1 and TRBJ2-7; a weak D match, TRBD2 (6 bases). V lost 1 base, J lost 5 bases, and 13 bases lay in between. Germline CDR1 reads SGHRS; CDR2 reads YFSETQ. The CDR3 length is 14 residues. Supplemented by reference TRBV5-1 and TRBJ2-7, the full variable domain reads KAGVTQTPRYLIKTRGQQVTLSCSPISGHRSVSWYQQTPGQGLQFLFEYFSETQRNKGNFPGRFSGRQFSNSRSEMNVSTLELGDSALYLCASSLIGGRNEQYFGPGTRLTVT.

This clonotype was seen many times. In nucleotides, the CDR3 is TGTGCCAGCAGAATCGCAGGGGACTCACCCCTCCACTTT. It encodes CASRIAGDSPLHF. J is TRBJ1-6 and V is TRBV14; D might be TRBD1 (6 bases). Between the trimmed V and J ends, which lost 6 bases and 10 bases, there was a span of 13 bases. CDR1 and CDR2 from the germline V gene are SGHDN and FVKESK. The CDR3 covers 13 residues.

This clonotype was detected a few times. The rearrangement links TRBV7-2 to TRBJ2-5, with TRBD2 identical over 9 bases. The CDR3 covers 16 residues. CDR1 SGHTA and CDR2 FQGNSA come from the germline V gene. Trimming removed 0 bases from V and 9 bases from J; junction bases left unmatched: 11. The CDR3 loop is CASSLAPTSGLGAQYF. The CDR3 nucleotides are TGTGCCAGCAGCTTAGCACCGACTAGCGGTCTTGGGGCCCAGTACTTC.

This chain uses TRBV6-6 with TRBJ2-1, with TRBD2 matching 10 bases. Germline assignment: CDR1 MNHNY and CDR2 SVGAGI (reference sequence). The length of the CDR3 is 13 residues. The V segment lost 10 bases and the J segment 9 bases; nucleotides outside the gene matches: 9. CDR3 region: CAIGASGGGEQFF. CDR3 sequence (DNA): TGTGCCATTGGGGCTAGCGGGGGTGGTGAGCAGTTCTTC.

A few counts support this clonotype. The chain employs TRBV29-1 and TRBJ2-5; D is unresolved. In germline, CDR1 is SQVTM, CDR2 ANQGSEA. Deletions cut 3 bases from V and 5 bases from J, with 13 bases between. This CDR3 has 13 amino acids. The CDR3 loop reads CSVELNLRETQYF. CDR3 bases: TGCAGCGTTGAGCTAAACCTCCGGGAGACCCAGTACTTC. Full variable domain (rest looked up from reference TRBV29-1 and TRBJ2-5): SAVISQKPSRDICQRGTSLTIQCQVDSQVTMMFWYRQQPGQSLTLIATANQGSEATYESGFVIDKFPISRPNLTFSTLTVSNMSPEDSSIYLCSVELNLRETQYFGPGTRLLVL.

The rearrangement uses TRBV6-2 or TRBV6-3 and TRBJ2-2; a weak D match, TRBD2 (5 bases). Trimming removed 1 base from V and 4 bases from J, with 10 bases in between. CDR3 length: 15 residues. Germline CDR1 reads MNHEY; CDR2 reads SVGEGT. CDR3 DNA sequence: TGTGCCAGCAGTTACTACGGGGTCGTCACCGGGGAGCTGTTTTTT. Amino acid sequence: CASSYYGVVTGELFF.

V usage is TRBV2 and J usage is TRBJ2-7; D gene unclear. Germline V CDR1 and CDR2: SNHLY, FYNNEI. CDR3 length: 11 residues. V dropped 8 bases and J dropped 5 bases, with 10 bases sitting between them. The CDR3 sequence: CASHVVHEQYF. The CDR3 DNA is TGTGCCAGCCACGTGGTCCACGAGCAGTACTTC.